The rows below give T cell receptor beta chains drawn from one sample of a study of PD-L1 blockade in urothelial cancer. Sequencing used immunoSEQ multiplex PCR; TCRdb keeps in-frame clones, though not all of them. The repertoire has roughly 28,000 clones, roughly 84% of them found once; the top ten carry 2.5% to 3%. This specimen was PBMCs, taken around atezolizumab (anti-PD-L1) treatment. Receptor source: a man between 65 and 85 years old with urothelial cancer. Both conserved end residues are part of each CDR3. Expanded clones are given a class, and other clones once, few, many or no size at all.

J gene | clone size | V gene | CDR3 protein
TRBJ2-3 | . | TRBV7-3 | CASSLTSGRALGDTQYF
TRBJ2-1 | . | TRBV28 | CASSLSVRWDRVSLNEQFF
TRBJ2-2 | . | TRBV28 | CASSFSGGYTGELFF
TRBJ2-7 | . | TRBV10-3 | CATERAGGGEQYF
TRBJ1-3 | . | TRBV6-1 | CASSVTGGNTIYF
TRBJ2-1 | . | TRBV5-4 | CASIPFRSVGENNEQFF
TRBJ2-1 | . | TRBV9 | CASSVVNLAGDYNEQFF
TRBJ2-1 | once | TRBV7-8 | CASSPRTSGDPFF
TRBJ2-5 | . | TRBV9 | CASSVGSTGVAETQYF
TRBJ2-7 | . | TRBV6-6 | CASSYPGRYEQYF
TRBJ1-5 | . | TRBV6-1 | CASSQDRELGQPQHF
TRBJ2-5 | once | TRBV5-4 | CASSFERRGGPGETQYF
TRBJ1-1 | . | TRBV19 | CASSRGGASTEAFF
TRBJ2-5 | few | TRBV28 | CASSFEETQYF
TRBJ2-7 | . | TRBV5-4 | CASSLGGAVSYEQYF
TRBJ2-1 | once | TRBV2 | CASSDPGQGYNEQFF